The 19 T cell receptor beta chains presented below share a single source sample, sequenced in a study of T cells in Graves' hyperthyroidism and ophthalmopathy. RNA transcripts gave rise to amplified TCR beta CDR3 regions. TCR CDR3 underwent first-round RT-PCR with the HTBI primer set. TCRdb used MiXCR to reprocess the multiplex PCR reads, holding one entry per CDR3 protein. The top ten clones hold approximately 8.7% of a sample with roughly 800,000 distinct CDR3 sequences, around 38% of them seen once. Sequencing was performed on blood. The receptors originated from a man aged 18 to 30 with Graves' hyperthyroidism.

This clonotype was seen repeatedly, ten times or more. A junction end diverges from the germline sequence, so it may reflect a read error. The J gene is TRBJ2-5, the V gene TRBV7-7; D might be TRBD1 (6 bases). The CDR3 runs 14 residues. In germline, CDR1 is SSHAT, CDR2 FNYEAQ (reference sequence). CDR3 coding DNA: TGTGCTAGCAGCTCTTTGGACAGTCGAGAGACCCAGTACTTC. Protein product: CASSSLDSRETQYF.

At least ten counts were recorded for this clonotype. The chain combines TRBV29-1 with TRBJ2-7; 9 bases match TRBD1. The CDR3 totals 14 residues. V lost 5 bases to trimming and J lost 5 bases; unmatched junction nucleotides: 10. Germline values: CDR1 SQVTM, CDR2 ANQGSEA. CDR3 protein: CSVFFWDRANEQYF. The CDR3 DNA reads TGCAGCGTTTTCTTTTGGGACAGGGCGAACGAGCAGTACTTC.

The chain employs TRBV19 and TRBJ1-5; TRBD1 matches 8 bases. CDR1 and CDR2 (germline): LNHDA, SQIVND (reference sequence). V was pared by 9 bases and J by 5 bases, with 3 bases of the junction left unmatched. The CDR3 sequence is 12 residues long. Written as DNA, the CDR3 is TGTGCCAGCCAGGACAGGGATCAGCCCCAGCATTTT. It encodes CASQDRDQPQHF. Looking up the rest from reference TRBV19 and TRBJ1-5 gives the full variable domain: DGGITQSPKYLFRKEGQNVTLSCEQNLNHDAMYWYRQDPGQGLRLIYYSQIVNDFQKGDIAEGYSVSREKKESFPLTVTSAQKNPTAFYLCASQDRDQPQHFGDGTRLSIL.

The chain recombines TRBV7-2 with TRBJ2-5; the match to TRBD2 covers 15 bases. The V gene end was trimmed by 5 bases and the J gene end by 2 bases; junction bases not matched to a gene: 3. The CDR3 has 16 amino acids. Germline CDR1 SGHTA, CDR2 FQGNSA. The DNA of the CDR3 is TGTGCCAGCAGCCCGGGGACTAGCGGGGGGCAAGAGACCCAGTACTTC. Its translation is CASSPGTSGGQETQYF. Looking up the rest from reference TRBV7-2 and TRBJ2-5 gives the full variable domain: GAGVSQSPSNKVTEKGKDVELRCDPISGHTALYWYRQSLGQGLEFLIYFQGNSAPDKSGLPSDRFSAERTGGSVSTLTIQRTQQEDSAVYLCASSPGTSGGQETQYFGPGTRLLVL.

This rearrangement joins TRBV19 to TRBJ2-7, with 9 bases identical to TRBD1. The CDR3 sequence is 15 residues long. Germline V CDR1 and CDR2: LNHDA, SQIVND (reference sequence). J gave up 2 bases and V 8 bases, and 10 bases lay outside the gene matches. The CDR3 coding sequence is TGTGCCAGTGCTCCAAGGGACAGGGTCCCCTACGAGCAGTACTTC. Residues: CASAPRDRVPYEQYF.

This clonotype has only a few counts. The gene calls are TRBV7-8 and TRBJ1-2, with TRBD1 identical over 10 bases. The germline V gene has CDR1 SGHVS and CDR2 FQNEAQ. J gave up 6 bases and V 5 bases, and 6 bases lay outside the gene matches. This CDR3 has 14 amino acids. The CDR3 region is CASSPGTGVHGYTF. DNA of the CDR3: TGTGCCAGCAGCCCCGGGACAGGGGTTCATGGCTACACCTTC.

At least ten counts were recorded for this clonotype. V gene TRBV7-2 combines with J gene TRBJ2-7, with 9 bases matching TRBD1. The CDR3 runs 13 residues. V gave up 5 bases and J gave up 5 bases; unmatched junction bases: 4. Germline V gene sequence: CDR1 SGHTA, CDR2 FQGNSA. CDR3 protein: CASSRDRVNEQYF. CDR3 nucleotide sequence: TGTGCCAGCAGCCGGGACAGGGTAAACGAGCAGTACTTC.

Of note for this clonotype: Being one base from a much bigger clone, this may be a read error. In this CDR3 the conserved last residue, phenylalanine or tryptophan, is missing, so a read error is likely. The gene calls are TRBV29-1 and TRBJ1-3, with unresolved D. V lost 1 base, J lost 9 bases, and 7 bases lay in between. CDR3 size: 11 residues. Germline assignment: CDR1 SQVTM and CDR2 ANQGSEA. CDR3 sequence (DNA): TGCAGCGTTGAAGCCAAGGGCACCATATATCTT. This codes for CSVEAKGTIYL.

The CDR3 loop is CATSLLGGTEAFF. For the CDR3, the DNA is TGTGCCACCAGTTTGTTGGGTGGCACTGAAGCTTTCTTT. The chain is built from TRBV24-1 and TRBJ1-1; the D is unclear. The CDR3 is 13 residues long. Germline CDR1 is KGHDR and CDR2 is SFDVKD. Trimming removed 6 bases from V and 4 bases from J, with 11 bases in between.

A word on this clonotype: A much bigger clone sits one base away, suggesting this may be a read error. The chain carries TRBV7-3 and TRBJ2-7; D unresolved. CDR1 and CDR2 from the germline V gene are SGHTA and FQGTGA. The CDR3 extends over 14 amino acids. CDR3 nucleotides: TGTGTCAGCAGCTTAAGTCCTGGGAACTACGAGCAGTACTTC. This translates into CVSSLSPGNYEQYF.

As concerns this clonotype: An end of the junction does not agree with germline; a read error may underlie this. The V and J genes are TRBV7-3 and TRBJ2-7, with D perhaps matching TRBD2 (6 bases). The CDR3 loop spans 15 amino acids. The V gene's germline CDR1 is SGHTA and CDR2 FQGTGA. The CDR3, as DNA: TGCGCCAGCAGCCAAGATTGGGCGGGGAACTACGAGCAGTACTTC. As protein: CASSQDWAGNYEQYF.

The rearrangement uses TRBV10-3 and TRBJ1-5; D gene ambiguous. The V gene's germline CDR1 is ENHRY and CDR2 SYGVKD. V lost 5 bases and J lost 4, with 12 bases in between. This CDR3 region has 14 residues. As DNA, the CDR3 is TGTGCCATCAGTTATGGGGAAACGAATCAGCCCCAGCATTTT. As protein: CAISYGETNQPQHF.

Only a few counts were recorded for this clonotype. One junction end does not reproduce the germline sequence, and a read error may be involved. V is TRBV7-2 and J is TRBJ2-7; D perhaps matches TRBD1 (6 bases). The CDR3 is made up of 14 amino acids. Germline CDR1 SGHTA, CDR2 FQGNSA. The CDR3 nucleotides read TGTGCCGGCAGCTCCCAGGGGAATAGCCACGAGCAGTACTTC. This encodes CAGSSQGNSHEQYF. Variable domain in full (rest from reference TRBV7-2 and TRBJ2-7): GAGVSQSPSNKVTEKGKDVELRCDPISGHTALYWYRQSLGQGLEFLIYFQGNSAPDKSGLPSDRFSAERTGGSVSTLTIQRTQQEDSAVYLCAGSSQGNSHEQYFGPGTRLTVT.

This clonotype was observed many times. The chain links TRBV29-1 to TRBJ1-2, with 7 nucleotides matching TRBD1. This CDR3 has 11 residues. Germline loops: CDR1 SQVTM, CDR2 ANQGSEA. V shed 4 bases and J 7 bases; nucleotides not matched to a gene: 3. CDR3 protein: CSVGQGGGYTF. The CDR3 region has the DNA TGCAGCGTTGGACAGGGAGGTGGCTACACCTTC.

This clonotype occurred once. The CDR3 DNA is TGTGCCAGCAGCGTAGATGGGACAAGCTATGGCTACACCTTC. This sequence encodes CASSVDGTSYGYTF. This rearrangement joins TRBV9 to TRBJ1-2; D might be TRBD1 (6 bases). V shed 0 bases and J shed 4 bases, with 10 bases lying between them. CDR3 length equals 14 residues. Per germline, CDR1 SGDLS and CDR2 YYNGEE.

The chain uses TRBV2 and TRBJ1-4, with 7 bases that match TRBD1. Germline V lookup: CDR1 SNHLY, CDR2 FYNNEI. The CDR3 runs 17 residues. After removal of 4 bases from V and 1 base from J, the junction contained 9 bases not matched to a gene. The CDR3 protein is CASSGGQGEVTNEKLFF. The DNA for the CDR3 is TGTGCCAGCAGTGGTGGGCAGGGGGAAGTAACTAATGAAAAACTGTTTTTT. The full variable domain, rest sourced from reference TRBV2 and TRBJ1-4, is EPEVTQTPSHQVTQMGQEVILRCVPISNHLYFYWYRQILGQKVEFLVSFYNNEISEKSEIFDDQFSVERPDGSNFTLKIRSTKLEDSAMYFCASSGGQGEVTNEKLFFGSGTQLSVL.

This clonotype was found many times. CDR3 protein: CASSLVGTSLLHF. In DNA, the CDR3 is TGTGCCAGCAGCTTAGTCGGGACTTCGCTCCTCCACTTT. V usage is TRBV7-9 and J usage is TRBJ1-6; tentatively, D is TRBD1 (5 bases). From germline, CDR1 is SEHNR and CDR2 FQNEAQ (reference sequence). Trimming cost V 1 base and J 15 bases, with 13 bases left between them. This CDR3 region has 13 residues.

The V and J genes are TRBV12-3 or TRBV12-4 and TRBJ1-4; D is possibly TRBD1 (5 bases). The CDR3 is 15 amino acids. The germline V and J ends were trimmed by 5 bases and 4 bases, with 14 bases remaining between them. CDR3 in amino acids: CASSPVDRNNEKLFF. The CDR3 DNA is TGTGCCAGCAGTCCTGTCGACAGAAATAATGAAAAACTGTTTTTT.

Points on this clonotype: One end of the junction does not line up with germline, which may come from a read error. J is TRBJ2-5 and V is TRBV10-3, with D perhaps matching TRBD1 or TRBD2 (6 bases each). This CDR3 region has 18 residues. The germline CDR1 and CDR2 sequences are ENHRY and SYGVKD. The CDR3, as DNA: TGTGCCAGCAGTGAAGATTCGTCAGGGGAGGTCGAGGGTGAGACCCAGTACTTC. The encoded protein is CASSEDSSGEVEGETQYF.